Below are 20 T cell receptor beta chains sequenced from a single sample in a study of beta chain features in type 1 diabetes. Broader study findings: There was a moderate but significant shortening of TCRB CDR3s in all four CD4+ subsets of Type 1 diabetes patients.

Expressed TCRB transcripts were sequenced because the entire RNA isolate underwent reverse transcription. Method: immunoSEQ multiplex PCR; TCRdb's copy keeps in-frame clones and lacks some. Found here are 200,000 to 300,000 clones, about a tenth of them singletons; the top ten hold 0.017%. Their antigens are not known. Sequencing used naive CD4+ T cells from blood. The receptors here all came from a man in his thirties or forties with type 1 diabetes.

The rearrangement uses TRBV27 and TRBJ1-1; 7 bases map to TRBD1. The CDR3 is made up of 14 amino acids. Germline CDR1 MNHEY, CDR2 SMNVEV (reference sequence). Losses at the gene ends were 5 bases for V and 7 bases for J; bases not matched to a gene: 10. CDR3 DNA: TGTGCCAGCAGTAACAGACAGGGAAACGGTGAAGCTTTCTTT. This gives the protein CASSNRQGNGEAFF.

With respect to this clone: Other DNA sequences within the sample encode an identical CDR3. The genes are TRBV28 and TRBJ1-2; D not certain. The V and J ends lost 2 bases and 4 bases respectively, with 8 bases between them. Germline-derived CDR1 and CDR2 are MDHEN and SYDVKM. The CDR3 covers 13 residues. Here the CDR3 reads CASSLGSGYGYTF. As DNA, the CDR3 is TGTGCCAGCAGTTTAGGGAGTGGCTATGGCTACACCTTC.

This clone came up a few times. The gene calls are TRBV5-1 and TRBJ2-1; 10 bases line up with TRBD2. This CDR3 is 14 amino acids long. In germline, CDR1 is SGHRS, CDR2 YFSETQ. The ends lost 4 bases at V and 7 bases at J; junction bases unmatched: 5. For the CDR3, the DNA is TGCGCCAGCAGCGAAGCGGGGGGGCCTAATGAGCAGTTCTTC. Translating gives CASSEAGGPNEQFF.

This clone was seen a handful of times. The chain uses TRBV27 and TRBJ2-7; 8 bases align to TRBD1. The CDR3 is 14 residues long. Germline assignment: CDR1 MNHEY and CDR2 SMNVEV (reference sequence). V was pared by 5 bases and J by 2 bases, with 5 bases of the junction left unmatched. CDR3 protein: CASSRTGPTYEQYF. The CDR3 DNA reads TGTGCCAGCAGTCGGACAGGGCCGACCTACGAGCAGTACTTC.

This clone occurred a few times. V is TRBV4-2 and J is TRBJ2-7; 7 nucleotides match TRBD2. V dropped 4 bases and J dropped 0; count of bases not matched to a gene: 12. The CDR3 loop spans 17 amino acids. Germline V gene sequence: CDR1 LGHNA, CDR2 YNFKEQ. CDR3 sequence reads: CASSPVGLAESSYEQYF. CDR3 DNA sequence: TGTGCCAGCAGCCCGGTGGGGCTAGCGGAGAGCTCCTACGAGCAGTACTTC.

This sequence joins TRBV2 and TRBJ2-1, with D hard to call. V dropped 5 bases and J dropped 6 bases, with 5 bases sitting between them. Germline V lookup: CDR1 SNHLY, CDR2 FYNNEI. This CDR3 is 11 amino acids long. The CDR3 loop reads CASSPLNEQFF. CDR3 in DNA: TGTGCCAGCAGTCCTCTCAATGAGCAGTTCTTC.

This clone has only a few counts. The chain couples TRBV4-2 to TRBJ2-3; D ambiguous. Germline-derived CDR1 and CDR2 are LGHNA and YNFKEQ. The CDR3 extends over 12 amino acids. V lost 4 bases, J lost 6 bases, and 8 bases lay in between. CDR3 nucleotides: TGTGCCAGCAGCCCGAGATGGGATACGCAGTATTTT. Translated: CASSPRWDTQYF.

The chain is built from TRBV4-1 and TRBJ2-7; 8 nucleotides align to TRBD1. The V gene end was trimmed by 4 bases and the J gene end by 7 bases; junction bases not matched to a gene: 12. This CDR3 region has 15 residues. Germline V gene data show CDR1 as MGHRA and CDR2 as YSYEKL. CDR3 coding DNA: TGCGCCAGCAGCCTCGAAAACCAGGGGGCGGGAGAGCAGTACTTC. Its translation is CASSLENQGAGEQYF.

This clone showed up just a few times. The J gene is TRBJ2-2, the V gene TRBV25-1; maybe TRBD2 (6 bases). Looked up from germline, CDR1 is MGHDK and CDR2 is SYGVNS. The CDR3 has 17 residues. The V gene lost 3 bases and the J gene lost 1 base, with 15 bases spanning the gap. The CDR3 DNA sequence: TGTGCCAGCAGTGACTTCGTTTGGCGGGGGAACACCGGGGAGCTGTTTTTT. Translated, it gives CASSDFVWRGNTGELFF.

The chain recombines TRBV5-1 with TRBJ1-1, with D tentatively TRBD1 (6 bases). The ends were cut back, 2 bases at V and 5 bases at J, with 10 bases in the middle. Germline V gene sequence: CDR1 SGHRS, CDR2 YFSETQ. The CDR3 has 13 amino acids. CDR3 DNA: TGCGCCAGCAGCTTCGACAGGCCTACTGAAGCTTTCTTT. Its protein product is CASSFDRPTEAFF.

This clone was counted only a few times. This rearrangement joins TRBV30 to TRBJ1-1; 8 bases are a match to TRBD1. Germline V gene sequence: CDR1 GTSNPN, CDR2 SVGIG (reference sequence). V lost 5 bases and J lost 0; bases outside the gene matches: 5. This CDR3 contains 14 residues. For the CDR3, the DNA is TGTGCCTGGGGCCGGGACAGGTTGAACACTGAAGCTTTCTTT. Translating gives CAWGRDRLNTEAFF. The whole variable domain, remainder taken from reference TRBV30 and TRBJ1-1, is SQTIHQWPATLVQPVGSPLSLECTVEGTSNPNLYWYRQAAGRGLQLLFYSVGIGQISSEVPQNLSASRPQDRQFILSSKKLLLSDSGFYLCAWGRDRLNTEAFFGQGTRLTVV.

J is TRBJ2-1 and V is TRBV5-1; 7 nucleotides match TRBD2. Germline V gene lookup returns CDR1 SGHRS and CDR2 YFSETQ. The ends lost 4 bases at V and 6 bases at J; junction bases unmatched: 19. The CDR3 is 18 amino acids. The CDR3 coding sequence is TGCGCCAGCAGCCCCAAGGTGGGGTGGCTAGCGGACCTCAATGAGCAGTTCTTC. Its protein product is CASSPKVGWLADLNEQFF.

This clone was counted a few times. V gene TRBV28 combines with J gene TRBJ1-5; weak D call: TRBD1 (6 bases). Trimming removed 3 bases at V and 5 bases at J, with 14 bases between. The CDR3 runs to 15 residues. CDR1 MDHEN and CDR2 SYDVKM come from the germline V gene. CDR3 DNA sequence: TGTGCCAGCAGTTTGGGGGCAGGGGTTTATCAGCCCCAGCATTTT. It specifies CASSLGAGVYQPQHF.

J is TRBJ2-7 and V is TRBV18; tentative D call: TRBD2 (5 bases). From germline, CDR1 is KGHSH and CDR2 LQKENI. The CDR3 contains 12 residues. Trimming cost V 4 bases and J 4 bases, with 8 bases left between them. The CDR3 region is CASSLARYEQYF. The DNA of the CDR3 is TGTGCCAGCTCACTAGCGAGGTACGAGCAGTACTTC.

This chain connects TRBV15 to TRBJ2-4, with D tentatively TRBD2 (5 bases). The germline V gene has CDR1 LNHNV and CDR2 YYDKDF (reference sequence). This CDR3 has 13 amino acids. V was clipped by 3 bases and J by 7 bases, with 10 bases between them. The CDR3 sequence is CATSRAGRNIQYF. The CDR3 nucleotides are TGTGCCACCAGCAGGGCGGGCAGGAACATTCAGTACTTC.

The chain links TRBV15 to TRBJ2-3; 8 bases fit TRBD2. The CDR3 runs to 16 residues. V lost 4 bases and J lost 7; bases outside the gene matches: 13. Germline values: CDR1 LNHNV, CDR2 YYDKDF (reference sequence). The CDR3 DNA is TGTGCCACCAGCATACTAGGGACGGGGGGGCTGAATACGCAGTATTTT. It yields the protein CATSILGTGGLNTQYF.

V gene TRBV20-1 combines with J gene TRBJ2-7; D gene ambiguous. V lost 2 bases and J 5 bases, leaving 7 bases between the germline ends. Germline values: CDR1 DFQATT, CDR2 SNEGSKA (reference sequence). The CDR3 totals 11 residues. This CDR3 reads CSARIENEQYF. Written as DNA, the CDR3 is TGCAGTGCTAGAATCGAGAACGAGCAGTACTTC.

This chain links TRBV5-1 with TRBJ2-3; a weak D match, TRBD1 (6 bases). V was pared by 6 bases and J by 4 bases, with 18 bases between. Germline V CDR1 and CDR2: SGHRS, YFSETQ. The CDR3 has 15 amino acids. DNA for the CDR3: TGCGCCAGCAAAGGGCAAGGACAGAGCGCAGATACGCAGTATTTT. It yields the protein CASKGQGQSADTQYF.

With respect to this clone: The junction shows a germline mismatch at one end, possibly a read error. This chain uses TRBV7-7 with TRBJ1-1, with 8 bases aligning to TRBD1. CDR3 length equals 17 residues. CDR1 is SSHAT and CDR2 is FNYEAQ in the germline V gene (reference sequence). DNA of the CDR3: TGTGCTAGCAGCCCTAGCCGGACAGGGAAGGGGAACACTGAAGCTTTCTTT. Amino acids: CASSPSRTGKGNTEAFF.

The sample holds a few counts of this clone. J is TRBJ2-1 and V is TRBV7-2, with TRBD1 matching over 9 bases. The germline CDR1 and CDR2 sequences are SGHTA and FQGNSA. V was clipped by 6 bases and J by 6 bases; unmatched bases: 6. This CDR3 has 14 amino acids. The CDR3 loop reads CASSYSTGGNEQFF. CDR3 bases: TGTGCCAGCAGTTATTCGACAGGGGGCAATGAGCAGTTCTTC.